The 5 T cell receptor beta chains in this list originate from one sample, sequenced in a study of blood T cell repertoires in COVID-19. Sequencing was performed with immunoSEQ multiplex PCR; in TCRdb, only in-frame clones are kept and a portion is missing. The sample gives 45,000 or so clones, around 86% of which show up once; 2.1% is in the top ten. Sequenced: peripheral blood. All receptors derive from an elderly woman with COVID-19, enrolled during active disease.

V usage is TRBV6-5 and J usage is TRBJ2-7, with 15 bases lining up with TRBD2. Unmatched junction bases numbered 3, after V lost 6 bases and J lost 3 bases. The CDR3 totals 15 residues. Germline-derived CDR1 and CDR2 are MNHEY and SVGAGI. Here the CDR3 DNA reads TGTGCCAGCAGCGGACTAGCGGGGGGGGACTACGAGCAGTACTTC. Residues: CASSGLAGGDYEQYF.

The rearrangement links TRBV24-1 to TRBJ1-5, with a weak D call TRBD1 (5 bases). The CDR3 totals 15 residues. The germline V gene has CDR1 KGHDR and CDR2 SFDVKD. Trimming removed 4 bases at V and 1 base at J, with 10 bases between. CDR3 nucleotide sequence: TGTGCCACCAGTGACCCAGCAGGGAGCAATCAGCCCCAGCATTTT. Encoded protein: CATSDPAGSNQPQHF.

The genes are TRBV7-2 and TRBJ1-4, with D perhaps matching TRBD1 (5 bases). Per the germline V gene, CDR1 is SGHTA and CDR2 is FQGNSA. Deletions cut 5 bases from V and 10 bases from J, with 17 bases between. The CDR3 has 14 amino acids. For the CDR3, the DNA is TGTGCCAGCAGCCCGGACACCCCTAGCGTAAAACTGTTTTTT. It is translated as CASSPDTPSVKLFF.

The rearrangement joins TRBV11-2 to TRBJ2-2; 7 nucleotides match TRBD1. Germline V lookup: CDR1 SGHAT, CDR2 FQNNGV. This CDR3 region has 15 residues. The V segment lost 5 bases and the J segment 5 bases; nucleotides outside the gene matches: 8. CDR3 sequence (DNA): TGTGCCAGCAGCCCGGACAGGTGGGGTACCGGGGAGCTGTTTTTT. Translation: CASSPDRWGTGELFF.

The rearrangement joins TRBV29-1 to TRBJ2-5, with D perhaps matching TRBD1 (5 bases). Between the trimmed V and J ends, which lost 7 bases and 5 bases, there was a span of 20 bases. Germline lookup yields CDR1 SQVTM and CDR2 ANQGSEA. The CDR3 extends over 14 amino acids. The CDR3, as DNA: TGCAGCGCCGGACCCGCGGCAGGGATCGAGACCCAGTACTTC. It specifies CSAGPAAGIETQYF. Using reference TRBV29-1 and TRBJ2-5 for the parts outside the CDR3, the full variable domain is SAVISQKPSRDICQRGTSLTIQCQVDSQVTMMFWYRQQPGQSLTLIATANQGSEATYESGFVIDKFPISRPNLTFSTLTVSNMSPEDSSIYLCSAGPAAGIETQYFGPGTRLLVL.